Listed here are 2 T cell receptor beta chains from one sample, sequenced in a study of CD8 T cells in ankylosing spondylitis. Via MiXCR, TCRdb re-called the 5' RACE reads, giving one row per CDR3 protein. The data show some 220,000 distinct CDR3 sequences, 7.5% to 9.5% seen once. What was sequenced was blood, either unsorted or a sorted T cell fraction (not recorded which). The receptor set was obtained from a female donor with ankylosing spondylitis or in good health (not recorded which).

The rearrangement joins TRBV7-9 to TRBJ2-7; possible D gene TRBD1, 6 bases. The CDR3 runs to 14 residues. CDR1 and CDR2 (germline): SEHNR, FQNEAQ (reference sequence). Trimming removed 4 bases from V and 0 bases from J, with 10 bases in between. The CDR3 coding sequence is TGTGCCAGCAGCTCCTCAGGGGCCTCCTACGAGCAGTACTTC. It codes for CASSSSGASYEQYF.

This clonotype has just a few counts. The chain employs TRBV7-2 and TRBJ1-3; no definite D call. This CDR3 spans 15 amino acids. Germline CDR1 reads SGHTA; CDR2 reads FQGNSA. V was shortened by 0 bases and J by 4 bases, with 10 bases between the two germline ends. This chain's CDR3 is CASSLAIQAGNTIYF. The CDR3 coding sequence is TGTGCCAGCAGCTTAGCGATCCAGGCGGGAAACACCATATATTTT.